The source of this T cell receptor beta chain is a study of PD-1 and CTLA-4 blockade in melanoma. Libraries were prepared by immunoSEQ multiplex PCR; TCRdb keeps only in-frame clonotypes and omits some of them. The sample gives 15,000 to 20,000 clones, 65% to 75% of which show up once; about 17% is in the top ten. The CDR3 has 13 amino acids. Deletions cut 3 bases from V and 3 bases from J, with 9 bases between. The germline CDR1 and CDR2 sequences are MNHNS and SASEGT. The genes are TRBV6-1 and TRBJ2-7; no clear D. The source material was CD8+ T cells from peripheral blood, sampled before anti-PD-1 treatment. The TCR was taken from a human donor with melanoma. The CDR3 DNA reads TGTGCCAGCAGTGAGAGCGAATACTACGAGCAGTACTTC. It yields the protein CASSESEYYEQYF.